These 2 T cell receptor beta chains came from one sample sequenced in a study of blood T cells in healthy people across ages. Primers used in a second PCR of roughly 6 to 12 cycles were a sample-barcoded 5' primer and a J-beta primer mix. TCRdb reprocessed the 5' RACE reads with MiXCR, giving one entry per CDR3 protein. The sample carries 1.8 million or so distinct CDR3 sequences, around 42% recorded once. The source material was blood. The receptor source for this set is a human donor in good health.

This sequence joins TRBV7-2 and TRBJ1-6; TRBD1 agrees at 7 bases. The V and J ends lost 5 bases and 7 bases, in that order; junction bases with no gene match: 5. The CDR3 spans 14 residues. The germline CDR1 and CDR2 sequences are SGHTA and FQGNSA. CDR3 nucleotide sequence: TGTGCCAGCAGCACGGACAGGCCCAATTCACCCCTCCACTTT. It encodes CASSTDRPNSPLHF.

The genes are TRBV7-2 and TRBJ1-4, with 8 positions matching TRBD1. The V and J ends lost 3 bases and 0 bases, in that order; junction bases with no gene match: 0. This CDR3 spans 15 amino acids. Germline V gene data show CDR1 as SGHTA and CDR2 as FQGNSA. CDR3 sequence (DNA): TGTGCCAGCAGCTTGACAGGGGCAACTAATGAAAAACTGTTTTTT. Amino acid sequence: CASSLTGATNEKLFF. The full variable domain, with the rest looked up from reference TRBV7-2 and TRBJ1-4, is GAGVSQSPSNKVTEKGKDVELRCDPISGHTALYWYRQSLGQGLEFLIYFQGNSAPDKSGLPSDRFSAERTGGSVSTLTIQRTQQEDSAVYLCASSLTGATNEKLFFGSGTQLSVL.